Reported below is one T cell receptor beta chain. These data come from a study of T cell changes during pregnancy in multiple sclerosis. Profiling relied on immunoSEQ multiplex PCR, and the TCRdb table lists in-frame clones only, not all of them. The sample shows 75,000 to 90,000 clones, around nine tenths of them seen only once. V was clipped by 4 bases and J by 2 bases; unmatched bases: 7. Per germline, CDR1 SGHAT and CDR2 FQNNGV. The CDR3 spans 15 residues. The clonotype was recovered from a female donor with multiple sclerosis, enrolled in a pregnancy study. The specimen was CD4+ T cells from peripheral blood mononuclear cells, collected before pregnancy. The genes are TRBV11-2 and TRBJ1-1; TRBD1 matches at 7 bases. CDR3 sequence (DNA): TGTGCCAGCAGCTCACCCCGACAGGGTAACACTGAAGCTTTCTTT. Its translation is CASSSPRQGNTEAFF.